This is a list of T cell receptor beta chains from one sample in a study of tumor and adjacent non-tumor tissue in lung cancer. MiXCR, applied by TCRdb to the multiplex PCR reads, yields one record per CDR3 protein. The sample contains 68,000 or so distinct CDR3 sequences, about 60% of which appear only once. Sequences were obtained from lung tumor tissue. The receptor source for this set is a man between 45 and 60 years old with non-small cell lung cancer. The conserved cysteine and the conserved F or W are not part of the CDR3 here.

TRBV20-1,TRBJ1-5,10,SVTRDYQPQH
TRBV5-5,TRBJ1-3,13,ASSLFGTMGNTIY
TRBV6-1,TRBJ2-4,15,ASSDETEGTARNIQY
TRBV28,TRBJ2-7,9,ASHIPYERY
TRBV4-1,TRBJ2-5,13,TSSRTSGEGGTQY
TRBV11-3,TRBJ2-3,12,ASSLEGNTDTQY
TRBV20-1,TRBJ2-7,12,SAERGLAPYERY
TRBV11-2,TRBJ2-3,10,AGSPLRDTRY
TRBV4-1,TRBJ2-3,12,ASSQVYRRDTQY
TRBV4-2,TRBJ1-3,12,AGSQPNSGNTIY
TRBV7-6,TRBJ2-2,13,ASSRATSWTGELF
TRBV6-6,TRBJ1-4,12,TSNWDRQGGKLF
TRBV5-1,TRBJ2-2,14,VSSLAAGPGGGELF
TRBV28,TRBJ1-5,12,ASSRGGGGQPQH
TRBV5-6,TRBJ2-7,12,ASSLGWSAYEQY
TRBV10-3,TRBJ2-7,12,AISDGRMTYEQY
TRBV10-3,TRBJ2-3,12,AIGLAWGTDTHY
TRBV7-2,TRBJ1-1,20,ASSLADTGTGEQKPQFTEAF
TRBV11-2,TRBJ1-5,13,TSSLLSGGDQPQH
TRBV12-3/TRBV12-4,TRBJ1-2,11,ASSFRGNYGYT
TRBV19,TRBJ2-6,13,ASKGAQSGANVLT
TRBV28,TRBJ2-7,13,ASRPQGLSSYKQY
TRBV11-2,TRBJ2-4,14,ASRLDKPIRESLQY
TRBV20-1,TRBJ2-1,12,SARLGTGHNEQF
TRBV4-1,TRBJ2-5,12,VSSQVGNKETQY
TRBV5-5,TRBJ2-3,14,VSSPLLTGITDTQY
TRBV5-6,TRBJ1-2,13,ASSPATGGALRYT
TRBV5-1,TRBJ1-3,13,AISLEAGTGNTIY
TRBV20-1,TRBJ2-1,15,SAKGLGGAPTYNEQF
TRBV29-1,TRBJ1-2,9,SVEQNYGYT
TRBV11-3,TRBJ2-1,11,ANSLGSGNEQF
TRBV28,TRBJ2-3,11,VNSPTDTDTQY
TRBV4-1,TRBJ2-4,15,ASSHNEAGVSKNIRY
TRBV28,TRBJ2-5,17,ASSTRLAGCYTNQETQY
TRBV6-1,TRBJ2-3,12,ASSRDTSTDTQY
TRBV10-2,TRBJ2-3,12,ASRASDNTDTQY
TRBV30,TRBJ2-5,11,ASQHMIQETRY
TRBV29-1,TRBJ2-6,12,SVVELGGTNVLT
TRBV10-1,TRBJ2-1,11,ASSTSGGRKQF
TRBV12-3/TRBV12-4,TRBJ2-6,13,ASNKGSSGANILT
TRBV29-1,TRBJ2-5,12,SVESAGLQETQY
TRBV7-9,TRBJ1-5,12,ASSLGGNVLSQH
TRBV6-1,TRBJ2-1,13,ARGLAVPSYNEQF
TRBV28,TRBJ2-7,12,ASSLRASGSEQY